These 29 T cell receptor beta chains were sequenced from one sample in a study of OX40 agonist ivuxolimab in advanced cancers. The protocol was immunoSEQ multiplex PCR, while the TCRdb copy is restricted to in-frame clones and leaves out a portion. The table shows some 44,000 clones, with more than 70% occurring only once. Sample: CD4+ or CD8+ T cells sorted from blood, taken in a trial of the OX40 agonist ivuxolimab. These receptors came from an adult with an advanced solid tumor such as melanoma, head and neck, liver or kidney cancer.

J is TRBJ1-6 and V is TRBV18; no firm D call. Trimming left V 6 bases short and J 2 bases short, with 14 bases between. CDR1 is KGHSH and CDR2 is LQKENI in the germline V gene. CDR3 length: 16 amino acids. The CDR3 loop is CASSDTRRTYNSPLHF. The CDR3 DNA reads TGTGCCAGCTCTGACACCAGGCGCACCTATAATTCACCCCTCCACTTT.

This clone is a singleton in its sample. This chain uses TRBV13 with TRBJ2-2; 8 nucleotides agree with TRBD2. The J segment lost 7 bases and the V segment lost 1 base, leaving 8 bases of the junction unmatched. Germline V gene data show CDR1 as PRHDT and CDR2 as FYEKMQ (reference sequence). The CDR3 contains 16 residues. The CDR3 DNA reads as TGTGCCAGCAGCTTAGAGGTTAGCGGGGTGATCGGGGAGCTGTTTTTT. Translation: CASSLEVSGVIGELFF.

This clone was seen a few times. The chain has TRBV7-9 and TRBJ2-5; D unclear. Per the germline V gene, CDR1 is SEHNR and CDR2 is FQNEAQ (reference sequence). The germline V and J ends were trimmed by 7 bases and 5 bases, with 14 bases remaining between them. This CDR3 has 13 residues. CDR3 region: CASIPPGKETQYF. DNA of the CDR3: TGTGCCAGCATCCCACCGGGCAAGGAGACCCAGTACTTC.

The V and J genes are TRBV30 and TRBJ2-3, with 12 bases fitting TRBD2. The CDR3 is 14 residues long. The junction had 4 bases not matched to a gene; V was cut back by 8 bases and J by 1 base. In germline, CDR1 is GTSNPN, CDR2 SVGIG (reference sequence). Here the CDR3 DNA reads TGTGCCCGAACTAGCGGGGGGCGCACAGATACGCAGTATTTT. Amino acid sequence: CARTSGGRTDTQYF. Filled out from reference TRBV30 and TRBJ2-3, the complete variable domain reads SQTIHQWPATLVQPVGSPLSLECTVEGTSNPNLYWYRQAAGRGLQLLFYSVGIGQISSEVPQNLSASRPQDRQFILSSKKLLLSDSGFYLCARTSGGRTDTQYFGPGTRLTVL.

This clone occurred once. The chain recombines TRBV7-9 with TRBJ2-1, with 9 bases lining up with TRBD1. Germline V CDR1 and CDR2: SEHNR, FQNEAQ (reference sequence). This CDR3 contains 15 residues. Unmatched junction bases numbered 7, after V lost 7 bases and J lost 3 bases. CDR3 protein: CASTVGTGIYNEQFF. The CDR3 DNA sequence: TGTGCCAGCACCGTTGGGACAGGGATCTACAATGAGCAGTTCTTC.

CDR3 protein: CASSLGNQPQHF. The DNA of the CDR3 is TGTGCCAGCAGTCTGGGCAATCAGCCCCAGCATTTT. V usage is TRBV28 and J usage is TRBJ1-5; D uncertain. Looked up from germline, CDR1 is MDHEN and CDR2 is SYDVKM. The CDR3 consists of 12 residues. The V end lost 5 bases, the J end lost 2 bases, and 4 bases lay between the germline ends. The full variable domain, completed using reference TRBV28 and TRBJ1-5, is DVKVTQSSRYLVKRTGEKVFLECVQDMDHENMFWYRQDPGLGLRLIYFSYDVKMKEKGDIPEGYSVSREKKERFSLILESASTNQTSMYLCASSLGNQPQHFGDGTRLSIL.

This chain uses TRBV6-1 with TRBJ2-7; 11 bases fit TRBD2. CDR3 length: 17 residues. The germline V gene encodes CDR1 MNHNS and CDR2 SASEGT. The V segment lost 3 bases and the J segment 2 bases; nucleotides outside the gene matches: 9. The CDR3 nucleotides read TGTGCCAGCAGTGATCCTTTCTTAGCGGGGGGGCCCTACGAGCAGTACTTC. Amino acid sequence: CASSDPFLAGGPYEQYF.

The V and J genes are TRBV7-9 and TRBJ2-3, with unresolved D. The CDR3 runs 12 residues. The V end lost 5 bases, the J end lost 0 bases, and 3 bases lay between the germline ends. The germline CDR1 and CDR2 sequences are SEHNR and FQNEAQ (reference sequence). This chain's CDR3 is CASSRSTDTQYF. The CDR3 nucleotides read TGTGCCAGCAGCCGCAGCACAGATACGCAGTATTTT.

The chain links TRBV6-5 to TRBJ1-1, with D uncertain. V was clipped by 7 bases and J by 1 base, with 7 bases between them. The CDR3 has 12 residues. CDR1 and CDR2 from the germline V gene are MNHEY and SVGAGI. CDR3 loop: CASNGENTEAFF. The CDR3 DNA reads as TGTGCCAGCAATGGCGAGAACACTGAAGCTTTCTTT.

This CDR3 is CASSAGLNTEAFF. Here the CDR3 DNA reads TGTGCCAGCAGTGCAGGTCTGAACACTGAAGCTTTCTTT. The chain is built from TRBV2 and TRBJ1-1, with D hard to call. Germline CDR1 is SNHLY and CDR2 is FYNNEI. The CDR3 loop spans 13 amino acids. Trimming took off 4 bases at V and 0 bases at J, with 6 bases between the two ends.

J is TRBJ1-6 and V is TRBV19, with 9 positions matching TRBD1. After removal of 2 bases from V and 7 bases from J, the junction contained 6 bases not matched to a gene. CDR3 length: 16 amino acids. Germline V gives CDR1 LNHDA, CDR2 SQIVND (reference sequence). The CDR3 nucleotides read TGTGCCAGTAGTATAATGGGACAGGGAGGCAATTCACCCCTCCACTTT. Protein product: CASSIMGQGGNSPLHF.

The chain uses TRBV4-3 and TRBJ1-1; D is unclear. Germline values: CDR1 LGHNA, CDR2 YSLEER. Trimming cost V 0 bases and J 10 bases, with 12 bases left between them. CDR3 length: 13 amino acids. CDR3 sequence: CASSQERDRGAFF. CDR3 DNA sequence: TGCGCCAGCAGCCAAGAAAGAGACCGGGGAGCTTTCTTT.

The V and J genes are TRBV7-2 and TRBJ1-4; a weak D match, TRBD1 (6 bases). Germline assignment: CDR1 SGHTA and CDR2 FQGNSA. CDR3 size: 14 residues. The V and J ends lost 5 bases and 4 bases respectively, with 11 bases between them. CDR3 loop: CASSPQGINEKLFF. CDR3 bases: TGTGCCAGCAGCCCACAGGGAATTAATGAAAAACTGTTTTTT.

J is TRBJ2-7 and V is TRBV6-5; D may be TRBD1 or TRBD2 (6 bases each). From germline, CDR1 is MNHEY and CDR2 SVGAGI. This CDR3 has 14 amino acids. The V gene lost 6 bases and the J gene lost 3 bases, with 15 bases spanning the gap. CDR3 in amino acids: CASSLEGGVYEQYV. The CDR3 DNA sequence: TGTGCCAGCAGCCTTGAGGGGGGAGTCTACGAGCAGTACGTC.

CDR3 sequence (DNA): TGTGCCAGCAGCCCCCCCGGATCCGAGCAGTACGTC. Translated: CASSPPGSEQYV. This chain joins TRBV28 and TRBJ2-7; D gene uncertain. CDR3 size: 12 residues. Trimming removed 6 bases from V and 6 bases from J, with 12 bases in between. Per germline, CDR1 MDHEN and CDR2 SYDVKM.

This clone is labeled medium-sized. The rearrangement uses TRBV19 and TRBJ1-4, with D hard to call. Germline V gene sequence: CDR1 LNHDA, CDR2 SQIVND (reference sequence). The V gene lost 3 bases and the J gene lost 2 bases, with 7 bases spanning the gap. The CDR3 is made up of 14 amino acids. CDR3 DNA sequence: TGTGCCAGTAGTATCCTCGGGACTAATGAAAAACTGTTTTTT. Protein: CASSILGTNEKLFF.

The chain is built from TRBV18 and TRBJ1-1; TRBD1 agrees at 9 bases. Germline CDR1 reads KGHSH; CDR2 reads LQKENI. The CDR3 has 15 residues. The ends lost 6 bases at V and 4 bases at J; junction bases unmatched: 9. This CDR3 reads CASSHRDREATEAFF. The CDR3 DNA follows: TGTGCCAGCTCGCATCGGGACAGGGAGGCCACTGAAGCTTTCTTT. Together with reference TRBV18 and TRBJ1-1, the CDR3 gives the full variable domain: NAGVMQNPRHLVRRRGQEARLRCSPMKGHSHVYWYRQLPEEGLKFMVYLQKENIIDESGMPKERFSAEFPKEGPSILRIQQVVRGDSAAYFCASSHRDREATEAFFGQGTRLTVV.

The chain is built from TRBV7-2 and TRBJ2-7; TRBD2 aligns across 7 bases. The V gene's germline CDR1 is SGHTA and CDR2 FQGNSA. V lost 4 bases and J lost 2; bases outside the gene matches: 5. The CDR3 contains 14 residues. CDR3 in DNA: TGTGCCAGCAGCTGGCTAGCGGTCACCTACGAGCAGTACTTC. This translates into CASSWLAVTYEQYF.

The rearrangement joins TRBV2 to TRBJ2-3; 7 nucleotides line up with TRBD2. With 7 bases clipped from V and 5 bases from J, the junction kept 18 bases outside the gene matches. CDR1 is SNHLY and CDR2 is FYNNEI in the germline V gene. The CDR3 sequence is 17 residues long. The CDR3 loop reads CASNGGIGLGNRDTQYF. The CDR3 nucleotides read TGTGCCAGCAATGGAGGAATAGGACTAGGGAATCGAGATACGCAGTATTTT.

This clone has only a few counts. This sequence joins TRBV5-1 and TRBJ1-3; D unresolved. This CDR3 contains 15 residues. The V gene lost 4 bases and the J gene lost 0 bases, with 11 bases spanning the gap. Germline CDR1 is SGHRS and CDR2 is YFSETQ. CDR3 protein: CASSLERGSGNTIYF. The CDR3 DNA reads TGCGCCAGCAGCCTGGAGCGGGGCTCTGGAAACACCATATATTTT.

The sample holds a few counts of this clone. This same CDR3 is encoded by further DNA sequences in the sample. The J gene is TRBJ1-5, the V gene TRBV19; D uncertain. The length of the CDR3 is 14 residues. Germline loops: CDR1 LNHDA, CDR2 SQIVND (reference sequence). V was pared by 8 bases and J by 0 bases, with 11 bases between. In DNA, the CDR3 is TGTGCCAGTGATACACGGGATAGCAATCAGCCCCAGCATTTT. It translates to CASDTRDSNQPQHF.

This clone is medium-sized. V is TRBV4-2 and J is TRBJ1-5; 8 bases are shared with TRBD1. CDR3 size: 16 residues. The V gene end was trimmed by 0 bases and the J gene end by 5 bases; junction bases not matched to a gene: 6. Germline loops: CDR1 LGHNA, CDR2 YNFKEQ. CDR3 sequence reads: CASSQEAGQGDQPQHF. CDR3 bases: TGTGCCAGCAGCCAAGAAGCCGGACAGGGCGATCAGCCCCAGCATTTT.

This chain uses TRBV13 with TRBJ1-2; perhaps TRBD1 as D (5 bases). The V gene lost 1 base and the J gene lost 5 bases, with 20 bases spanning the gap. The germline gives CDR1 PRHDT, CDR2 FYEKMQ (reference sequence). The CDR3 is 17 residues long. CDR3 bases: TGTGCCAGCAGCTTAGTTCCGTTACAGGACCGGGGGTATGGCTACACCTTC. Encoded protein: CASSLVPLQDRGYGYTF. Looking up the rest from reference TRBV13 and TRBJ1-2 gives the full variable domain: AAGVIQSPRHLIKEKRETATLKCYPIPRHDTVYWYQQGPGQDPQFLISFYEKMQSDKGSIPDRFSAQQFSDYHSELNMSSLELGDSALYFCASSLVPLQDRGYGYTFGSGTRLTVV.

J is TRBJ2-7 and V is TRBV28; the D gene is possibly TRBD1 (5 bases). Trimming pared 6 bases from V and 7 bases from J, leaving 16 bases between. Germline V lookup: CDR1 MDHEN, CDR2 SYDVKM. The CDR3 has 13 residues. The CDR3 region has the DNA TGTGCCAGCAGGGCATCGACAGCAAAAGAGCAGTACGTC. Translating it yields CASRASTAKEQYV.

This chain uses TRBV7-9 with TRBJ1-2; D gene unclear. The CDR3 has 17 residues. V was cut by 5 bases and J by 3 bases, with 22 bases left in between. Germline CDR1 is SEHNR and CDR2 is FQNEAQ (reference sequence). The chain's CDR3 is CASSPPRYGEGDYGYTF. In DNA, the CDR3 is TGTGCCAGCAGCCCGCCCAGATATGGGGAAGGCGACTATGGCTACACCTTC.

The chain employs TRBV27 and TRBJ2-7; TRBD1 is a possible D gene (6 bases). The CDR3 is 15 amino acids. Looked up from germline, CDR1 is MNHEY and CDR2 is SMNVEV (reference sequence). V lost 7 bases, J lost 2 bases, and 18 bases lay in between. The CDR3 here is CASKKNREGTYEQYF. The DNA of the CDR3 is TGTGCCAGCAAAAAAAACAGGGAAGGGACCTACGAGCAGTACTTC.

The chain uses TRBV9 and TRBJ2-7; D gene ambiguous. The V end was cut by 0 bases, the J end by 5 bases, with 9 bases between. CDR1 is SGDLS, CDR2 YYNGEE, per germline. This CDR3 region has 13 residues. The CDR3 here is CASSVDMGNEQYF. Written as DNA, the CDR3 is TGTGCCAGCAGCGTAGACATGGGTAACGAGCAGTACTTC. Filled out from reference TRBV9 and TRBJ2-7, the complete variable domain reads DSGVTQTPKHLITATGQRVTLRCSPRSGDLSVYWYQQSLDQGLQFLIQYYNGEERAKGNILERFSAQQFPDLHSELNLSSLELGDSALYFCASSVDMGNEQYFGPGTRLTVT.

The chain combines TRBV4-1 with TRBJ2-6; 14 nucleotides agree with TRBD2. Germline trimming cut 0 bases from V and 19 bases from J; bases unmatched to any gene: 14. The CDR3 is 17 residues long. Germline V gene sequence: CDR1 MGHRA, CDR2 YSYEKL. CDR3 residues: CASSQDSALGLAGAQTF. In DNA, the CDR3 is TGCGCCAGCAGCCAAGATTCAGCTTTGGGACTAGCGGGGGCCCAAACTTTC.

V usage is TRBV29-1 and J usage is TRBJ2-7; 11 nucleotides agree with TRBD1. From germline, CDR1 is SQVTM and CDR2 ANQGSEA. The trim removed 3 bases at V and 3 bases at J, leaving 4 bases unmatched. This CDR3 has 14 amino acids. In DNA form, the CDR3 reads TGCAGCGTTGAGGCCGGGACAGGGGGCTACGAGCAGTACTTC. It specifies CSVEAGTGGYEQYF.